The clone carrying this T cell receptor (beta chain) was observed many times. The CDR3 sequence is 13 residues long. Trimming cost V 5 bases and J 2 bases; bases outside gene matches: 3. Germline assignment: CDR1 MNHEY and CDR2 SVGEGT. The sample is drawn from a study of human T cells and chemical hapten exposure. Described time point: pre-sensitization, week 0. Treatment indicated: therapeutic diphenylcyclopropenone sensitization with weekly scalp DPC. TCRdb reprocessed the RACE reads with MiXCR, giving one entry per CDR3 protein. Of approximately 370,000 distinct CDR3 sequences listed, approximately 5% are singletons.

V usage is TRBV6-2 or TRBV6-3 and J usage is TRBJ2-7; 7 nucleotides line up with TRBD1. Sample: whole blood, taken in connection with sensitization to the hapten diphenylcyclopropenone (DPC). The receptor comes from a young woman with alopecia areata. Some clones in this sample may be carry-over from other donors' samples. Here the CDR3 reads CASSKTGTYEQYF. In nucleotides, the CDR3 is TGTGCCAGCAGTAAGACAGGGACCTACGAGCAGTACTTC.